The table lists the clone carrying this T cell receptor beta chain with a few counts. Its antigen is as yet unknown. As TCR cDNA was made by 5'RACE template switching, a universal primer site and UMIs were added. MiXCR was run by TCRdb on the 5' RACE reads, yielding one entry per CDR3 protein. The sample holds more than 300,000 distinct CDR3 sequences, about 10% seen once. This sample is drawn from a study of T cells after yellow fever vaccination. Regarding the study as a whole: The booster response re-showed most primary clones: around 96% CD4, almost 90% CD8.

CDR1 and CDR2 from the germline V gene are MDHEN and SYDVKM. This CDR3 is 14 amino acids long. V was pared by 4 bases and J by 11 bases, with 7 bases of the junction left unmatched. The source material was CD4+ T cells sorted from PBMCs, sampled 45 days after the yellow fever booster vaccination. The chain has TRBV28 and TRBJ2-4; 11 positions match TRBD1. The sequence derives from a man between 18 and 35 years old who received the YFV17D yellow fever vaccine. CDR3 in DNA: TGTGCCAGCAGTTCGGGACAGGGGGGGAGAGTTCAGTACTTC. It specifies CASSSGQGGRVQYF.